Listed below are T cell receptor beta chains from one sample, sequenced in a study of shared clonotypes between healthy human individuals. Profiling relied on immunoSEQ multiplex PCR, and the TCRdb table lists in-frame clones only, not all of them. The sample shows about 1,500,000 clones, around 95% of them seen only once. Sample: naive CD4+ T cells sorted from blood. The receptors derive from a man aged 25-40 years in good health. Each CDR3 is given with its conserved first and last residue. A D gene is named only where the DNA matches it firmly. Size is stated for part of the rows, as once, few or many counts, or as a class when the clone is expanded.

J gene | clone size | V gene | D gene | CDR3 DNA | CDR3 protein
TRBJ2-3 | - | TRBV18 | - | TGTGCCAGCTCAACACAGGGAGTCAAAGATACGCAGTATTTT | CASSTQGVKDTQYF
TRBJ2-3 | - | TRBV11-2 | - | TGTGCCAGCAGCTTAGGGGCAACAGATACGCAGTATTTT | CASSLGATDTQYF
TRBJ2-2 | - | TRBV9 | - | TGTGCCAGCAGCGTAGCTTCAGGGATCACCGGGGAGCTGTTTTTT | CASSVASGITGELFF
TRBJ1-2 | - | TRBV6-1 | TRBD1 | TGTGCCAGCAGTGAATCGTGGCGGACAGGGAGAAACTATGGCTACACCTTC | CASSESWRTGRNYGYTF
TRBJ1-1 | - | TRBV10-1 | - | TGCGCCAGCAGTCGAACAGGGACGAACACTGAAGCTTTCTTT | CASSRTGTNTEAFF
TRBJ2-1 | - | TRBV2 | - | TGTGCCAGCAGTGAAGACAGGGCCTCCTACAATGAGCAGTTCTTC | CASSEDRASYNEQFF
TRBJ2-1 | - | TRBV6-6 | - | TGTGCCAGCAGGAATTCTGGGACCTACAATGAGCAGTTCTTC | CASRNSGTYNEQFF
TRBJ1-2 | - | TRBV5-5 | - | TGTGCCACTATCCCGGGAACGGAGTTAGTTGGCTACACCTTC | CATIPGTELVGYTF
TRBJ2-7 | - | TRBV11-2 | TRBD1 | TGTGCCAGCAGCTGGACGGGACAGGTAACCTACGAGCAGTACTTC | CASSWTGQVTYEQYF
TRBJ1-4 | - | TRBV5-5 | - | TGTGCCAGCAGCCAAGACCCGAACCGGCGAGAAAAACTGTTTTTT | CASSQDPNRREKLFF
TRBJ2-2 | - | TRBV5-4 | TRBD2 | TGTGCCAGCAGCTCCCAAGCGGGAGAACGCACCGGGGAGCTGTTTTTT | CASSSQAGERTGELFF
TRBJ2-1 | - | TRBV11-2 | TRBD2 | TGTGCCAGCAGCTGGGTCGCTAGCGGACCATACAATGAGCAGTTCTTC | CASSWVASGPYNEQFF
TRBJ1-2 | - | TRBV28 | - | TGTGCCAGCAGCCAACAGGGTACGAACTATGGCTACACCTTC | CASSQQGTNYGYTF
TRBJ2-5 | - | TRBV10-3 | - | TGTGCCATCAGTGTGAGGGGGGGTGAGGAGACCCAGTACTTC | CAISVRGGEETQYF
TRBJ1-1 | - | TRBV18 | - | TGTGCCAGCTCACCACTGAGGGAATTCCGGTCGGCTTTCTTT | CASSPLREFRSAFF
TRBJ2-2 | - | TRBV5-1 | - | TGCACCAGCAGCTTTGGAGGACAGCTCACCGGGGAGCTGTTTTTT | CTSSFGGQLTGELFF
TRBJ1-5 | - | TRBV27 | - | TGTGCCAGCAGTTGGGGGGCGGGCAATCAGCCCCAGCATTTT | CASSWGAGNQPQHF
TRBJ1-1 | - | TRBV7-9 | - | TGTGCCAGCGCCACCCGACCGACCACTGAAGCTTTCTTT | CASATRPTTEAFF
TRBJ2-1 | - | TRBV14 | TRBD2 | TGTGCCAGCAGCCCTTTGGCGGGACTAGCGTTTGATGAGCAGTTCTTC | CASSPLAGLAFDEQFF
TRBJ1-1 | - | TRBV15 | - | TGTGCCACCAGCAGAGATGGGCCCACTGAAGCTTTCTTT | CATSRDGPTEAFF
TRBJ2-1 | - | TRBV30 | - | TGTGCCTGGGGCGCGATTGATGAGCAGTTCTTC | CAWGAIDEQFF
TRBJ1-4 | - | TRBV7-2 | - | TGTGCCAGCAGCTACTCCTCCGGCGACATCGATGAAAAACTGTTTTTT | CASSYSSGDIDEKLFF
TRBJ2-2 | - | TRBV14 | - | TGTGCCAGCAGCCAAGGCTCGATAGTGGGACTCCCCCGGGGGGAGCTGTTTTTT | CASSQGSIVGLPRGELFF
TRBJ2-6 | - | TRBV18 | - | TGTGCCAGCACGCCGACAGTAACTGGGGCCAACGTCCTGACTTTC | CASTPTVTGANVLTF
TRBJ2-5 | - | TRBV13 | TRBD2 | TGTGCCAGCAGCTTAAGGGGACTAGCGGGAGGGAAAGAGACCCAGTACTTC | CASSLRGLAGGKETQYF
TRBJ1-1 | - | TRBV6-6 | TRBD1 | TGTGCCAGCAGTCCACCGGGACAGGGTGAAGCTTTCTTT | CASSPPGQGEAFF
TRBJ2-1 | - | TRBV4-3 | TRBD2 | TGCGCCAGCAGCCGCAGACTAGCGGGAGGGTATTTCTACAATGAGCAGTTCTTC | CASSRRLAGGYFYNEQFF
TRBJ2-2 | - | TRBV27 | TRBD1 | TGTGCCAGCAGAGAGGGACAGGGGAGGGCCGGGGAGCTGTTTTTT | CASREGQGRAGELFF
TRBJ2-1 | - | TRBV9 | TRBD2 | TGTGCCAGCAGCGTTTCCCTAGCGGACGACAATGAGCAGTTCTTC | CASSVSLADDNEQFF
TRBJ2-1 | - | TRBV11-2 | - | TGTGCCAGCAGCATACGGCAAGGGGCCTACTCCTACAATGAGCAGTTCTTC | CASSIRQGAYSYNEQFF
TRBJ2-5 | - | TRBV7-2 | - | TGTGCCAGCAGTCGACAGACCCAAGAGACCCAGTACTTC | CASSRQTQETQYF
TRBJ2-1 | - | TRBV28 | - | TGTGCCAGCAGTTTGTTCGGGGGAAGGGACAATGAGCAGTTCTTC | CASSLFGGRDNEQFF
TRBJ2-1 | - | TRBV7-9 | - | TGTGCCAGCAGCCTTAGTCGGGGGTACAATGAGCAGTTCTTC | CASSLSRGYNEQFF
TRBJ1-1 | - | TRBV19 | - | TGTGCCATCTTTAGGGGTTGGGACACTGAAGCTTTCTTT | CAIFRGWDTEAFF
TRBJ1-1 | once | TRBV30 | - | TGTGCCTGGAGTCAACAGAACACTGAAGCTTTCTTT | CAWSQQNTEAFF
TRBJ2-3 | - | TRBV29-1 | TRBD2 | TGCAGCATGACTAGCGCCAGGCGGAGCACAGATACGCAGTATTTT | CSMTSARRSTDTQYF
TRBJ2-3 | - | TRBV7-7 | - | TGTGCCAGCAGCCAAGTGCGGGTCACAGATACGCAGTATTTT | CASSQVRVTDTQYF
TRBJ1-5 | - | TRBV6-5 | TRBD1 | TGTGCCAGCAGTTACTCCTGGACAGGGAGCAATCAGCCCCAGCATTTT | CASSYSWTGSNQPQHF
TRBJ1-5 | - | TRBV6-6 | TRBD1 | TGTGCCAGCAGAGGCGACAGGGCCCACAATCAGCCCCAGCATTTT | CASRGDRAHNQPQHF
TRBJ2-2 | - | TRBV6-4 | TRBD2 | TGTGCCAGCAGTGAAACTAGCGGGAGGGCTTCCGCCGGGGAGCTGTTTTTT | CASSETSGRASAGELFF
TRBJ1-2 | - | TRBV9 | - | TGTGCCAGCAGTGGAGACGCTACCCTTAACTATGGCTACACCTTC | CASSGDATLNYGYTF
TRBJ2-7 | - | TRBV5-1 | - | TGCGCCAGCAGCGCAACAGCCATCTACGAGCAGTACTTC | CASSATAIYEQYF